The 8 T cell receptor beta chains below all came from one sample that was sequenced in a study of STAT5B mutations in CD4+ large granular lymphocyte leukemia. Only in-frame clones appear in the TCRdb table, and some are missing; sequencing was by immunoSEQ multiplex PCR. There are about 22,000 clones in the sample; 60% to 85% occur only once, and 0.35% to 0.45% lies in the top ten. Sequencing input: CD4+ T cells from blood buffy coats. These TCRs come from a human donor in good health.

The V and J genes are TRBV28 and TRBJ2-1; D perhaps matches TRBD2 (6 bases). Germline V gene sequence: CDR1 MDHEN, CDR2 SYDVKM. V lost 3 bases and J 6 bases, leaving 15 bases between the germline ends. There are 15 residues in the CDR3. The CDR3 nucleotides read TGTGCCAGCAGTTTTAGGAGCCGGGAGACCAATGAGCAGTTCTTC. Amino acid sequence: CASSFRSRETNEQFF. Combining the CDR3 with reference TRBV28 and TRBJ2-1 gives the whole variable domain DVKVTQSSRYLVKRTGEKVFLECVQDMDHENMFWYRQDPGLGLRLIYFSYDVKMKEKGDIPEGYSVSREKKERFSLILESASTNQTSMYLCASSFRSRETNEQFFGPGTRLTVL.

This chain connects TRBV18 to TRBJ2-1; TRBD2 matches 14 bases. Germline V gives CDR1 KGHSH, CDR2 LQKENI. Germline trimming cut 6 bases from V and 10 bases from J; bases unmatched to any gene: 8. This CDR3 spans 15 amino acids. This chain's CDR3 is CASSSPGLAGEEQFF. For the CDR3, the DNA is TGTGCCAGCTCCAGTCCGGGACTAGCGGGAGAGGAGCAGTTCTTC.

This chain joins TRBV28 and TRBJ2-1, with TRBD2 matching over 10 bases. The CDR3 has 15 residues. The V gene's germline CDR1 is MDHEN and CDR2 SYDVKM. V lost 6 bases to trimming and J lost 4 bases; unmatched junction nucleotides: 6. CDR3 protein: CASRGSGGGYNEQFF. CDR3 coding DNA: TGTGCCAGCAGGGGGAGCGGGGGGGGTTACAATGAGCAGTTCTTC.

This clone showed up just once. This sequence joins TRBV10-2 and TRBJ2-2; 9 positions match TRBD2. Per the germline V gene, CDR1 is WSHSY and CDR2 is SAAADI. V was pared by 3 bases and J by 4 bases, with 9 bases of the junction left unmatched. CDR3 length: 17 residues. Written as DNA, the CDR3 is TGCGCCAGCAGTGATCTAGCGGGGTTTTTTTCCACCGGGGAGCTGTTTTTT. Protein: CASSDLAGFFSTGELFF.

This rearrangement joins TRBV19 to TRBJ2-3; D perhaps matches TRBD1 (5 bases). The CDR3 sequence is 14 residues long. The germline V gene has CDR1 LNHDA and CDR2 SQIVND (reference sequence). V shed 6 bases and J shed 2 bases, with 12 bases lying between them. The CDR3 nucleotides read TGTGCCAGTAGGGCTACAGGATCCACAGATACGCAGTATTTT. Its protein is CASRATGSTDTQYF. The entire variable domain, with the rest obtained from reference TRBV19 and TRBJ2-3, is as follows: DGGITQSPKYLFRKEGQNVTLSCEQNLNHDAMYWYRQDPGQGLRLIYYSQIVNDFQKGDIAEGYSVSREKKESFPLTVTSAQKNPTAFYLCASRATGSTDTQYFGPGTRLTVL.

This chain uses TRBV4-3 with TRBJ2-6, with 7 bases lining up with TRBD2. The CDR3 is 15 amino acids. V lost 5 bases to trimming and J lost 0 bases; unmatched junction nucleotides: 1. CDR1 is LGHNA and CDR2 is YSLEER in the germline V gene. The CDR3 coding sequence is TGCGCCAGCAGCGGGGGGGACTCTGGGGCCAACGTCCTGACTTTC. It specifies CASSGGDSGANVLTF.

J is TRBJ2-5 and V is TRBV6-1; D may correspond to TRBD1 or TRBD2 (5 bases each). The CDR3 sequence is 15 residues long. V was trimmed by 2 bases and J by 2 bases, leaving 12 bases between them. Germline V CDR1 and CDR2: MNHNS, SASEGT. The CDR3 region is CASSEFGAAQETQYF. The CDR3 nucleotides are TGTGCCAGCAGTGAATTCGGGGCGGCTCAAGAGACCCAGTACTTC.

The V gene is TRBV2, the J gene TRBJ2-7; D is undetermined. Between the trimmed V and J ends, which lost 2 bases and 3 bases, there was a span of 8 bases. Looked up from germline, CDR1 is SNHLY and CDR2 is FYNNEI. This CDR3 comprises 13 residues. CDR3 DNA sequence: TGTGCCAGCAGTGAACCAGGTCTCTACGAGCAGTACTTC. Protein: CASSEPGLYEQYF.